This entry is about one T cell receptor (beta chain). This clone was seen just once. The antigen it binds to is not known. Qualities for individual bases were not recorded, and no much larger clone is one base off. The CDR3 starts with the cysteine, ends with the phenylalanine, and has 18 residues. The retained sequence is limited to the CDR3, 54 bases, with the frame set at the first base. V lost 4 bases and J lost 2 bases, and the count of bases not matched to a germline gene is 13. According to the germline V gene, CDR1 reads MDHEN and CDR2 reads SYDVKM. This sample is part of a study of T cells after posttransplantation cyclophosphamide (dated by TCRdb to 2016 to 2017). Study-level background: Using TRB sequencing, the study followed how the T cell repertoire reconstituted after myeloablative bone marrow transplantation in which posttransplantation cyclophosphamide served as GVHD prophylaxis. Samples from under 40 PTCy-treated patients, along with samples from 16 of their related bone marrow donors, underwent antigen receptor sequencing. TRB sequencing was performed on blood from all 34 PTCy patients with 1-year posttransplant specimens. TRB sequencing was also done on up to about 3 additional blood samples from 2 to 5.2 years after transplant in 3 patients, and on pretransplant blood from a handful of patients. TRA and TRB clonality were tightly correlated in several samples, so subsequent TCR analyses focused on TRB only. Public TRB sequences were checked against a database of over 3,600 sequences associated with responses to pathogens, tumor antigens, self-antigens and alloantigens.

The treatment or condition label for this specimen denotes: high-dose cyclophosphamide on days +3 and +4 as single-agent GVHD prophylaxis. Patients in the PTCy group got busulfan and fludarabine conditioning, a marrow graft from a related or unrelated donor, and cyclophosphamide on days +3 and +4. PTCy-treated patients came from a prospective multi-institutional clinical trial. Mononuclear cells from peripheral blood and bone marrow were separated by Ficoll-Hypaque density centrifugation and then cryopreserved. Study-wide findings and limitations: The TRB repertoires of T cells infiltrating skin or GI tract showed only limited overlap with the TRB repertoires of T cells in blood. At 1-2 months, donor-recipient similarity was low but rose over the first year, and the later blood repertoires were often dominated by donor CD8+ memory clones. Across about 40 patients, TRB clonality was highly associated with recipient CMV seropositivity and CMV reactivation, and diversity in PTCy patients was similar to diversity in CNI/methotrexate controls.

TRB sequencing used genomic DNA with the immunoSEQ assay at survey resolution or the hsTCRB kit. In the authors' own workflow: The immunoSEQ software handled the initial read processing, while the LymphoSeq R package was used for the repertoire analyses. Clonality was computed as 1 minus normalized Shannon entropy; Gini coefficient was also calculated for each TRB dataset. To infer phenotypes in unsorted samples, TRB sequences from sorted subsets of the recipient or donor were mapped onto unsorted samples from the same recipient. Sourced from immuneACCESS, this table was stored by TCRdb with only in-frame sequences that have V and J called. A share of the clones is absent; for the studies checked, an unresolved V gene accounts for under half, and the remainder has no known explanation. V and J calls and clone size are those listed in that table; D and trimming were worked out from the DNA. This sample comprises under 7,000 clones, under 95% of them detected only once. About 13% of the sample goes to the ten largest clones.

The origin of this receptor is a female patient in her fifties who received an allogeneic stem cell transplant from a related donor, was CMV-positive, and had no GVHD. In patients who had a transplant, some T cells may come from the graft donor. The material sequenced was PBMCs, taken less than 1,500 days after allogeneic stem cell transplant with posttransplant cyclophosphamide. The sequence is built from TRBV28 and TRBJ1-5; 8 of the junction bases match TRBD1. This receptor carries the CDR3 CASSSDNPGGYRNQPQHF. The bases are TGTGCCAGCAGTTCTGATAATCCAGGGGGCTATCGCAATCAGCCCCAGCATTTT. Joined to the reference TRBV28 and TRBJ1-5 proteins, this CDR3 gives the full variable domain: DVKVTQSSRYLVKRTGEKVFLECVQDMDHENMFWYRQDPGLGLRLIYFSYDVKMKEKGDIPEGYSVSREKKERFSLILESASTNQTSMYLCASSSDNPGGYRNQPQHFGDGTRLSIL.